This T cell receptor beta chain was identified in a study of neurological immune-mediated disorders. The study, taken as a whole, reports: There were no CDR3 amino acid sequences shared by expanded clones across subjects, a result suggesting private repertoires in all groups.

Synthesis of cDNA was performed by 5'RACE using 10-nucleotide random UMIs. Per sequencing run, 15-18 subjects together gave over 170 million TCR-beta sequences. TCRdb independently ran MiXCR on the 5' RACE reads; one entry per CDR3 protein. Of approximately 30,000 distinct CDR3 sequences in the sample, about 16% were seen once. By sample share, this clonotype is medium-sized (0.01 to 0.1%). Its antigen is currently unknown. Healthy control samples came from blood bank volunteers in Maryland, USA. V lost 5 bases, J lost 3 bases, and 4 bases lay in between. Germline CDR1 reads KGHDR; CDR2 reads SFDVKD. The CDR3 sequence is 13 residues long.

The chain is built from TRBV24-1 and TRBJ2-6; no clear D gene. The sequencing sample was made of PBMCs. This clonotype was sampled from a man between 65 and 85 years old in good health. The CDR3: CATSAGGANVLTF. The CDR3 region has the DNA TGTGCCACCAGTGCGGGTGGGGCCAACGTCCTGACTTTC.